This T cell receptor beta chain is drawn from a study of T cell repertoires in cytomegalovirus infection. The V and J ends lost 2 bases and 7 bases respectively, with 15 bases between them. From germline, CDR1 is MNHNS and CDR2 SASEGT. The CDR3 extends over 15 amino acids. TCRdb processed the reads anew with MiXCR; each CDR3 protein has one entry. The sample yields about 890,000 distinct CDR3 sequences, approximately 31% seen once. Remarks on this clonotype: The antigen remains unidentified.

The origin of this receptor is a human donor in good health (CMV status not recorded). Some clones in this sample may be carry-over from other donors' samples. The source was cultured CD8+ T cells from PBMCs, collected from culture after CMV antigen stimulation. The chain carries TRBV6-1 and TRBJ2-1, with D possibly being TRBD1 (6 bases). The CDR3 loop reads CASSEITGSGNEQFF. The CDR3 nucleotides read TGTGCCAGCAGTGAAATAACAGGGAGTGGAAATGAGCAGTTCTTC.